This is a list of T cell receptor beta chains from one sample in a study of blood T cells in healthy people across ages. TCRdb processed the 5' RACE reads anew with MiXCR; each CDR3 protein has one entry. The sample consists of under 2 million distinct CDR3 sequences, around 35% of them appearing once. Sequenced material: blood. The receptors stem from a woman aged 25 to 39 in good health. CDR3s include the opening cysteine and the closing phenylalanine or tryptophan. A D gene is named only where the DNA matches it firmly. Where a row states a size, it is once, few, many or the class of an expanded clone; other rows omit it.

cdr3_aa cdr3_nt d_call cdr3_length j_call clone_size v_call
CSARDIVRRTSTDTQYF TGCAGTGCTAGAGACATTGTTCGGCGGACTAGCACAGATACGCAGTATTTT . 17 TRBJ2-3 few TRBV20-1
CASSQLAGRKETQYF TGCGCCAGCAGCCAGCTCGCGGGCAGAAAAGAGACCCAGTACTTC . 15 TRBJ2-5 . TRBV4-1
CSAGGSFSYEQYF TGCAGTGCAGGGGGGTCTTTCTCCTACGAGCAGTACTTC . 13 TRBJ2-7 . TRBV20-1
CASSADSNYNERFF TGCGCCAGCAGCGCGGACAGCAACTACAATGAGCGGTTCTTC . 14 TRBJ2-1 few TRBV5-1
CASSELRDRFF TGCGCCAGCAGTGAGTTGCGCGATCGGTTCTTC . 11 TRBJ2-1 . TRBV10-2
CSAIPDTSQPQHF TGCAGTGCTATTCCGGACACCAGTCAGCCCCAGCATTTT . 13 TRBJ1-5 . TRBV20-1
CASFPREEAAAGANVPTF TGTGCCAGCTTTCCTCGGGAGGAGGCGGCTGCTGGGGCCAACGTCCCGACTTTC TRBD2 18 TRBJ2-6 few TRBV6-2/TRBV6-3
CASRLTGTSGSTGAGELFF TGCGCCAGCAGATTGACGGGGACTAGCGGGAGTACGGGGGCCGGGGAGCTGTTTTTT TRBD2 19 TRBJ2-2 . TRBV10-2
CASSLDTGRRETQYF TGTGCCAGCAGTCTAGATACCGGCCGCAGAGAGACCCAGTACTTC . 15 TRBJ2-5 few TRBV28
CASSDSTGWAYEQYF TGTGCCAGCAGTGATAGCACAGGGTGGGCTTACGAGCAGTACTTC . 15 TRBJ2-7 . TRBV25-1
CASSIKSTYSNQPQHF TGTGCCAGTAGTATCAAATCCACTTATAGCAATCAGCCCCAGCATTTT . 16 TRBJ1-5 . TRBV19
CASREGQGAADTQYF TGTGCCAGCAGGGAAGGACAAGGGGCGGCAGATACGCAGTATTTT . 15 TRBJ2-3 . TRBV2
CASSPPLGFETQYF TGTGCCAGCTCACCACCTTTGGGCTTCGAGACCCAGTACTTC . 14 TRBJ2-5 . TRBV18
CASSPRIANTEAFF TGTGCCAGCAGCCCCAGGATAGCGAACACTGAAGCTTTCTTT . 14 TRBJ1-1 . TRBV3-1
CSARATVGSEKLFF TGCAGTGCTAGGGCGACAGTCGGGTCTGAAAAACTGTTTTTT . 14 TRBJ1-4 . TRBV20-1
CASSVGQGVGVTEAFF TGTGCCAGCAGCGTAGGACAGGGGGTAGGAGTCACTGAAGCTTTCTTT TRBD1 16 TRBJ1-1 . TRBV9
CASSPQGGRTETQYF TGTGCCAGCAGCCCCCAGGGCGGGAGGACAGAGACCCAGTACTTC TRBD2 15 TRBJ2-5 . TRBV7-3
CASRGYTFEYGYTF TGTGCCAGCAGGGGGTATACTTTTGAGTATGGCTACACCTTC . 14 TRBJ1-2 . TRBV6-2/TRBV6-3
CASVGGIGYTF TGTGCCAGCGTTGGGGGGATTGGCTACACCTTC . 11 TRBJ1-2 once TRBV28
CASASAGGGGYTF TGTGCCAGCGCATCAGCGGGGGGCGGGGGCTACACCTTC . 13 TRBJ1-2 . TRBV7-2
CASSPQGDVIYEQYF TGTGCCAGCAGTCCTCAGGGGGATGTAATCTACGAGCAGTACTTC TRBD1 15 TRBJ2-7 few TRBV28
CASSQEPDRRTYEQYF TGTGCCAGCAGCCAAGAACCCGACAGGCGGACCTACGAGCAGTACTTC . 16 TRBJ2-7 few TRBV3-1